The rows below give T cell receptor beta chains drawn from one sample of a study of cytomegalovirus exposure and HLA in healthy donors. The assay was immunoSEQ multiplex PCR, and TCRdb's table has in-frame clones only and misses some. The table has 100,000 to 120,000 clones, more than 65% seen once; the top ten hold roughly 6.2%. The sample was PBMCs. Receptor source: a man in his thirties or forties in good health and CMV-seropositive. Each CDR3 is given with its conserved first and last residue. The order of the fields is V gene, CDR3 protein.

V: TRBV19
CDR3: CASTPTGVGYTF

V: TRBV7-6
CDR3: CASSLQAGGNTDTQYF

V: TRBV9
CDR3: CASSERGGYNEQFF

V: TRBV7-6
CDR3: CASSLVPGGDYGYTF

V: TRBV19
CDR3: CASSIRQGATEAFF

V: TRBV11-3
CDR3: CASSLDGTVGQPQHF

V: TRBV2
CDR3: CASSEPGNGMNTEAFF

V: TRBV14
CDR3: CASSQDLGRLNTEAFF

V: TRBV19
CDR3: CASSRGGGTDTQYF

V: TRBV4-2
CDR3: CASSQHSKFPGQGLMNTEAFF

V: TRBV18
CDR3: CASSLRVQSYEQYF

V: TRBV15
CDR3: CATSRDRSETQYF

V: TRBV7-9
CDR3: CATTLVGAQNEKLFF

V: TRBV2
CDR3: CASSEAGQGGNQPQHF

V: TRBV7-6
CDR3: CASSLTRGAGLYTGELFF

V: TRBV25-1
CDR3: CASRETGSSYEQYF

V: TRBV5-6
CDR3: CASSKFVLRDRGKEWQFF

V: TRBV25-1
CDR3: CASSESASGGSYEQHF

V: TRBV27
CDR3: CASRGFSGESSYEQYF

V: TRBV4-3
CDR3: CASSLKTWLDTQYF

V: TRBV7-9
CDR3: CASSFDRKNIQYF

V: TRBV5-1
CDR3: CASSLGTGITEAFF

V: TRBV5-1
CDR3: CASSRRTYSYNEQFF

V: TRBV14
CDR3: CASSQRTGNEQFF

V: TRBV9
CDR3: CASSVTGDYYEQYF